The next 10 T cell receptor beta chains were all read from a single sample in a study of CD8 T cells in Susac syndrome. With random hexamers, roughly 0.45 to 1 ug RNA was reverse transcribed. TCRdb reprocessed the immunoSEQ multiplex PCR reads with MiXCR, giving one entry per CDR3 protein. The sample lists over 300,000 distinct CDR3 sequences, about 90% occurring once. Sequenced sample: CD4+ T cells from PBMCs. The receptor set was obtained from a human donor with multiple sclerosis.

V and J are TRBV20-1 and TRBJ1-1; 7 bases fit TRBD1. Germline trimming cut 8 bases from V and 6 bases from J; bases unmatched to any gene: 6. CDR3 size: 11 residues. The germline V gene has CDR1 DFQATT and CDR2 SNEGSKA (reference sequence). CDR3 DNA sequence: TGCAGTACGACAGGGTTCGCTGAAGCTTTCTTT. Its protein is CSTTGFAEAFF.

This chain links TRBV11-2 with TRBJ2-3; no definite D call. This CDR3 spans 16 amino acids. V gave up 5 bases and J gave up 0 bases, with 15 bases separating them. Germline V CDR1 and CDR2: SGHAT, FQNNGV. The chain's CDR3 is CASSPYGGGSTDTQYF. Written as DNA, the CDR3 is TGTGCCAGCAGCCCCTACGGTGGCGGTAGCACAGATACGCAGTATTTT.

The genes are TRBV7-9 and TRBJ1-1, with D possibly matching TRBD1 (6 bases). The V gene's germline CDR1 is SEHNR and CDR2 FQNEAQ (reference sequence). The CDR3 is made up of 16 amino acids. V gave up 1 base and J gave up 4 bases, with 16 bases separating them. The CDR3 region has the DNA TGTGCCAGCAGCTTAGTTCCCGGAGGGGGTATCACTGAAGCTTTCTTT. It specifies CASSLVPGGGITEAFF.

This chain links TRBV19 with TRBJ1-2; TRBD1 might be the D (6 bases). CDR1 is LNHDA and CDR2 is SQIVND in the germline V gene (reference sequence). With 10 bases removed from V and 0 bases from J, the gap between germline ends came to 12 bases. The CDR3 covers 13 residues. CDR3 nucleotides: TGTGCCACCCACCAGGGGTCTAACTATGGCTACACCTTC. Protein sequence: CATHQGSNYGYTF.

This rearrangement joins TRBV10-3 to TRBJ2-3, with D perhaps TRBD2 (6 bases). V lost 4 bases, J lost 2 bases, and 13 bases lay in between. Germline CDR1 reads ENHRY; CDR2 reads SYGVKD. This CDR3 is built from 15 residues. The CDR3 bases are TGTGCCATCAGTGGGAATGGGAGGATCACAGATACGCAGTATTTT. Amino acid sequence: CAISGNGRITDTQYF.

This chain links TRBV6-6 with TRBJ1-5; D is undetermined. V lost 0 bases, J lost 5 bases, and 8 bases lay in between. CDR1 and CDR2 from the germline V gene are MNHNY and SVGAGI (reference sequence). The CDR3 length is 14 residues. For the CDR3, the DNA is TGTGCCAGCAGTTACTCGGGTGGAGATCAGCCCCAGCATTTT. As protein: CASSYSGGDQPQHF.

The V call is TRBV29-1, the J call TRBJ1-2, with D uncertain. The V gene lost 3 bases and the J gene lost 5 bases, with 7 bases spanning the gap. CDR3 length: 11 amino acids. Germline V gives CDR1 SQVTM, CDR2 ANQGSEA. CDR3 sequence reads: CSVEQDYGYTF. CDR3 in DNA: TGCAGCGTTGAGCAGGATTATGGCTACACCTTC.

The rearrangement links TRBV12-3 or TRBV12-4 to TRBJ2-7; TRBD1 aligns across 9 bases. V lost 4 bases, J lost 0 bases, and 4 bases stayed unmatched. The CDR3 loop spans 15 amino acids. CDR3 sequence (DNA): TGTGCCAGCAGTTCCCGGGACAGGGTCTCCTACGAGCAGTACTTC. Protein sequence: CASSSRDRVSYEQYF.

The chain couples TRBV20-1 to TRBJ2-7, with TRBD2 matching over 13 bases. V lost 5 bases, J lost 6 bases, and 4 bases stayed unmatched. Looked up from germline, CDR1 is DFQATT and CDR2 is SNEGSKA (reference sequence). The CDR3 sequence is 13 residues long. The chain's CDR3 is CSARTSGSPEQYF. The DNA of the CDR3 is TGCAGTGCTCGGACTAGCGGGAGTCCCGAGCAGTACTTC.

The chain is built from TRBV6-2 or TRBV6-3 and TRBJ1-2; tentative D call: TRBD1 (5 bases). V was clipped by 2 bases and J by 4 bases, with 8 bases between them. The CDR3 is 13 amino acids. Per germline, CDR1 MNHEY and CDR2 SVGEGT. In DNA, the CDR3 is TGTGCCAGCAGTTACGGGGCAGGCTATGGCTACACCTTC. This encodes CASSYGAGYGYTF.